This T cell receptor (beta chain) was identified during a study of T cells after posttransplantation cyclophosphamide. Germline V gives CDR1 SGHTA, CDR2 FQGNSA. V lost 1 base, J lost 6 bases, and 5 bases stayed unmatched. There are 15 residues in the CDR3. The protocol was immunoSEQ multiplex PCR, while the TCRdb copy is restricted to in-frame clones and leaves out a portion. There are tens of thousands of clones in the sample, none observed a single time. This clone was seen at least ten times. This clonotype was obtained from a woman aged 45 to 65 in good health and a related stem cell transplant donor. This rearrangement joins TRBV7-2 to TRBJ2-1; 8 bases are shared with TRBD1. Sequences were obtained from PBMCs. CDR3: CASSLVTGGFNEQFF. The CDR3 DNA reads TGTGCCAGCAGCTTAGTTACAGGGGGTTTCAATGAGCAGTTCTTC.